A single T cell receptor (beta chain) is shown here with its context. Germline lookup yields CDR1 SGHVS and CDR2 FNYEAQ. The CDR3 sequence is 21 residues long. V lost 5 bases to trimming and J lost 0 bases; unmatched junction nucleotides: 17. The data derive from a study of T-cell reconstitution after alpha-beta-depleted transplantation in children. Library preparation (for TCRbeta) was performed with unique molecular identifiers. Using its own MiXCR run on the PCR reads, TCRdb lists one record per CDR3 protein. Here the sample spans 190,000 or so distinct CDR3 sequences, approximately 6.6% being singletons.

The sequences come from PBMCs from the stem cell graft donor, collected from the stem cell graft. The chain is built from TRBV7-6 and TRBJ2-1; 12 positions agree with TRBD1. This receptor was identified in a human donor who donated a stem cell graft to a child with Wiskott-Aldrich syndrome. The CDR3 DNA sequence: TGTGCCAGCAGCGGAGCCCGGGACAGGGGGCTCGGAACGAGCTCCTACAATGAGCAGTTCTTC. This sequence encodes CASSGARDRGLGTSSYNEQFF.